This T cell receptor (beta chain) emerged from a study of neurological immune-mediated disorders. Ten or more counts support this clonotype. The antigen is unknown. Synthesis of cDNA was accomplished via 5'RACE employing 10-nucleotide random UMIs. MiXCR, applied by TCRdb to the 5' RACE reads, yields one record per CDR3 protein. The sample shows under 40,000 distinct CDR3 sequences, less than 15% of them seen only once. The starting material, 2 million PBMCs stored at -80 C, gave rise to the unsorted libraries. Study-wide results and limits: The greatest degree of TCR clonal expansion was observed in HTLV-1-associated myelopathy, with the lowest in multiple sclerosis, below that of healthy controls.

The sample was PBMCs. This clonotype was obtained from a woman in her forties or fifties with HTLV-1-associated myelopathy (HAM/TSP).

The DNA for the CDR3 is TGTGCCACCGGAGGGGTTAATGAAAAACTGTTTTTT. Protein product: CATGGVNEKLFF. This sequence joins TRBV15 and TRBJ1-4, with D maybe TRBD1 (5 bases). V lost 8 bases and J 4 bases, leaving 8 bases between the germline ends. This CDR3 comprises 12 residues. CDR1 is LNHNV, CDR2 YYDKDF, per germline (reference sequence).